This TCR beta chain derives from a study of beta chain features in type 1 diabetes. Study at large: Patients were similar to healthy donors in age and gender (as well as in cell yields).

Expressed TCRB transcripts got sequenced, as all isolated RNA was reverse transcribed. Some clones are missing from TCRdb's copy, which holds only in-frame ones; the method was immunoSEQ multiplex PCR. The table shows nearly 700,000 clones, with under 15% occurring only once. Whole-study findings and limits: For Type 1 diabetes patients, all four CD4+ subsets carried TCRB CDR3s that were moderately but significantly shorter. Lower insertion and higher deletion counts appeared at VDJ junctions in type 1 diabetes patients.

With regard to this clone: Its antigen is not known. Germline is not matched at one junction end, which may reflect a read error.

The CDR3 is 13 amino acids. Germline V gives CDR1 GTSNPN, CDR2 SVGIG (reference sequence). Each of the CD4+ naive, central memory, regulatory and stem cell-like memory populations was sorted via CD45RO/CCR7/CD25/CD127/CD95/CD27. Input material: naive CD4+ T cells from blood. The genes are TRBV30 and TRBJ2-1; 9 bases are shared with TRBD2. This TCR was recovered from a man aged 18 to 29 with type 1 diabetes. In DNA, the CDR3 is TGTGCCTGTCTGCGGGGGGGCGACAATAAGCAGTTCTTC. The encoded protein is CACLRGGDNKQFF.